Below are 30 T cell receptor beta chains sequenced from a single sample in a study of T cell responses to AZD1222 COVID-19 vaccine. Assay used: immunoSEQ multiplex PCR; TCRdb lists only in-frame clones, some missing. In the table there are about 170,000 clones, 85% to 90% of which are singletons. The sample here was peripheral blood, taken on day 0 of AZD1222 vaccination. These receptors were collected from an adult in good health.

The gene calls are TRBV9 and TRBJ1-6; D unresolved. Deletions cut 0 bases from V and 1 base from J, with 8 bases between. The CDR3 totals 16 residues. Germline V gene data show CDR1 as SGDLS and CDR2 as YYNGEE. CDR3: CASSVDWESYNSPLHF. The DNA of the CDR3 is TGTGCCAGCAGCGTAGATTGGGAATCCTATAATTCACCCCTCCACTTT.

The chain is built from TRBV4-3 and TRBJ1-5; TRBD1 agrees at 9 bases. Losses at the gene ends were 0 bases for V and 6 bases for J; bases not matched to a gene: 12. This CDR3 contains 18 residues. CDR1 is LGHNA, CDR2 YSLEER, per germline. The DNA of the CDR3 is TGCGCCAGCAGCCAAGATGTGAGTGACAGGGGGGTGAGTCAGCCCCAGCATTTT. It encodes CASSQDVSDRGVSQPQHF.

The chain links TRBV10-3 to TRBJ2-5; D is ambiguous. Germline CDR1 ENHRY, CDR2 SYGVKD. Trimming shortened V by 4 bases and J by 1 base, and 7 bases separated the two germline ends. This CDR3 comprises 13 residues. The CDR3 DNA reads as TGTGCCATCAGTGGTGGGTCCCAAGAGACCCAGTACTTC. Translating it yields CAISGGSQETQYF.

J is TRBJ1-5 and V is TRBV28; no firm D call. This CDR3 has 16 amino acids. V was cut by 4 bases and J by 5 bases, with 18 bases left in between. The germline gives CDR1 MDHEN, CDR2 SYDVKM. The CDR3 region is CASSSAVGAGDQPQHF. The DNA of the CDR3 is TGTGCCAGCAGTTCGGCCGTGGGCGCGGGTGATCAGCCCCAGCATTTT.

The rearrangement uses TRBV18 and TRBJ1-6, with 9 bases matching TRBD1. Trimming at V came to 6 bases and at J to 7 bases, leaving 4 bases not matched to a gene. CDR3 length: 14 amino acids. The germline gives CDR1 KGHSH, CDR2 LQKENI. CDR3 residues: CASSLDRGNSPLHF. For the CDR3, the DNA is TGTGCCAGCTCTCTCGACAGGGGGAATTCACCCCTCCACTTT.

V usage is TRBV28 and J usage is TRBJ2-3; TRBD1 or TRBD2 may be the D gene (5 bases each). CDR3 length equals 12 residues. Germline values: CDR1 MDHEN, CDR2 SYDVKM. The V and J ends lost 4 bases and 11 bases respectively, with 13 bases between them. The CDR3 loop is CASSSSGTQQYF. As DNA, the CDR3 is TGTGCCAGCAGTTCGTCCGGGACCCAGCAGTATTTT.

The chain has TRBV28 and TRBJ2-7; no clear D. The germline CDR1 and CDR2 sequences are MDHEN and SYDVKM. There are 10 residues in the CDR3. V was cut by 8 bases and J by 3 bases, with 5 bases left in between. The CDR3 region has the DNA TGTGCCAGCGGAAACTACGAGCAGTACTTC. This gives the protein CASGNYEQYF.

V is TRBV5-6 and J is TRBJ1-2; 9 bases line up with TRBD1. The germline CDR1 and CDR2 sequences are SGHDT and YYEEEE. This CDR3 comprises 16 residues. V lost 4 bases, J lost 4 bases, and 11 bases stayed unmatched. DNA for the CDR3: TGTGCCAGCAGCAAAGGGACAGGGTCTGCTTTCTATGGCTACACCTTC. It yields the protein CASSKGTGSAFYGYTF.

The CDR3: CASSPRLAGAYEQYF. As DNA, the CDR3 is TGTGCCAGCAGCCCGCGACTAGCGGGGGCCTACGAGCAGTACTTC. The chain employs TRBV5-8 and TRBJ2-7, with TRBD2 identical over 12 bases. Germline V gives CDR1 SGHTS, CDR2 YDEGEE. This CDR3 is 15 amino acids long. The trim removed 4 bases at V and 2 bases at J, leaving 4 bases unmatched.

The chain combines TRBV5-1 with TRBJ1-1; D is unresolved. The germline gives CDR1 SGHRS, CDR2 YFSETQ. The CDR3 sequence is 14 residues long. The V gene lost 1 base and the J gene lost 3 bases, with 10 bases spanning the gap. Written as DNA, the CDR3 is TGCGCCAGCAGCTTGAGCCCGCCAGACACTGAAGCTTTCTTT. This translates into CASSLSPPDTEAFF.

The chain recombines TRBV5-5 with TRBJ2-7; TRBD1 aligns across 7 bases. The trim removed 2 bases at V and 4 bases at J, leaving 6 bases unmatched. Germline loops: CDR1 SGHKS, CDR2 YYEKEE (reference sequence). The CDR3 is made up of 14 amino acids. The CDR3 DNA reads as TGTGCCAGCAGCTTCGGGACAGTCGTATACGAGCAGTACTTC. This codes for CASSFGTVVYEQYF.

This chain links TRBV10-3 with TRBJ2-5, with D uncertain. This CDR3 spans 19 amino acids. Germline values: CDR1 ENHRY, CDR2 SYGVKD. V gave up 0 bases and J gave up 0 bases, with 20 bases separating them. In DNA, the CDR3 is TGTGCCATCAGTGAGTCGCCCATCTTACTGACTGGGGACCAAGAGACCCAGTACTTC. This sequence encodes CAISESPILLTGDQETQYF.

The chain carries TRBV9 and TRBJ1-6, with TRBD1 matching over 9 bases. Germline-derived CDR1 and CDR2 are SGDLS and YYNGEE. CDR3 length: 15 residues. V shed 3 bases, J shed 6 bases, and the junction held 4 bases outside the gene matches. The CDR3 DNA sequence: TGTGCCAGCAGCGCGGGACAGGGTCTTAATTCACCCCTCCACTTT. Residues: CASSAGQGLNSPLHF.

This sequence joins TRBV7-9 and TRBJ1-2; 10 positions match TRBD1. Germline trimming cut 1 base from V and 7 bases from J; bases unmatched to any gene: 3. The length of the CDR3 is 14 residues. Germline values: CDR1 SEHNR, CDR2 FQNEAQ (reference sequence). CDR3 DNA sequence: TGTGCCAGCAGCTTAGGACAGGGGGCGAGTGGCTACACCTTC. It yields the protein CASSLGQGASGYTF.

The V gene is TRBV5-1, the J gene TRBJ2-1; D could derive from TRBD1 or TRBD2 (6 bases each). V was shortened by 0 bases and J by 2 bases, with 12 bases between the two germline ends. The CDR3 has 16 residues. The germline gives CDR1 SGHRS, CDR2 YFSETQ. In DNA form, the CDR3 reads TGCGCCAGCAGCTTGGAGGGGGGATCTGCCTACAATGAGCAGTTCTTC. Translating it yields CASSLEGGSAYNEQFF.

V usage is TRBV5-1 and J usage is TRBJ2-3; no definite D call. Germline V lookup: CDR1 SGHRS, CDR2 YFSETQ. Trimming removed 0 bases from V and 2 bases from J, with 10 bases in between. CDR3 size: 15 residues. The CDR3 coding sequence is TGCGCCAGCAGCTTGGGGGGTGCCACCACAGATACGCAGTATTTT. It yields the protein CASSLGGATTDTQYF.

This chain's CDR3 is CASSSNPGLTNEKLFF. CDR3 DNA sequence: TGCGCCAGCAGCTCAAACCCGGGACTGACGAATGAAAAACTGTTTTTT. V and J are TRBV5-1 and TRBJ1-4, with D perhaps matching TRBD1 (5 bases). The V gene lost 3 bases and the J gene lost 5 bases, with 17 bases spanning the gap. The CDR3 covers 16 residues. Germline CDR1 and CDR2: SGHRS and YFSETQ.

CDR3 nucleotides: TGTGCCAGCAGTGATGAGGGGGCGGCCTATGGCTACACCTTC. This codes for CASSDEGAAYGYTF. V usage is TRBV2 and J usage is TRBJ1-2, with 7 nucleotides matching TRBD1. V lost 3 bases to trimming and J lost 4 bases; unmatched junction nucleotides: 5. Germline V gene data show CDR1 as SNHLY and CDR2 as FYNNEI. CDR3 size: 14 residues.

CDR3: CASSFKISRPRRDTGELFF. Here the CDR3 DNA reads TGTGCCAGCAGCTTTAAAATTAGCCGGCCGCGCAGGGACACCGGGGAGCTGTTTTTT. This rearrangement joins TRBV7-3 to TRBJ2-2; the D gene is possibly TRBD1 (5 bases). The CDR3 is 19 residues long. Trimming removed 3 bases at V and 3 bases at J, with 23 bases between. Germline V gene data show CDR1 as SGHTA and CDR2 as FQGTGA.

The chain recombines TRBV7-9 with TRBJ2-7, with 9 bases aligning to TRBD1. CDR1 is SEHNR and CDR2 is FQNEAQ in the germline V gene (reference sequence). CDR3 length: 12 residues. Trimming removed 10 bases from V and 5 bases from J; junction bases left unmatched: 6. The CDR3 bases are TGTGCCATCGACAGGGGGGGCCACGAGCAGTACGTC. It specifies CAIDRGGHEQYV.

This clone showed up just once. The genes are TRBV30 and TRBJ1-6, with TRBD1 identical over 9 bases. The CDR3 totals 15 residues. V shed 3 bases and J 9 bases; nucleotides not matched to a gene: 9. Germline CDR1 reads GTSNPN; CDR2 reads SVGIG (reference sequence). Here the CDR3 reads CAWSGLDRGGSPLHF. CDR3 DNA: TGTGCCTGGAGCGGCCTGGACAGGGGCGGTTCACCCCTCCACTTT. Supplemented by reference TRBV30 and TRBJ1-6, the full variable domain reads SQTIHQWPATLVQPVGSPLSLECTVEGTSNPNLYWYRQAAGRGLQLLFYSVGIGQISSEVPQNLSASRPQDRQFILSSKKLLLSDSGFYLCAWSGLDRGGSPLHFGNGTRLTVT.

The J gene is TRBJ2-1, the V gene TRBV4-3, with TRBD1 matching 11 bases. CDR3 length equals 17 residues. Per the germline V gene, CDR1 is LGHNA and CDR2 is YSLEER. Germline trimming cut 0 bases from V and 7 bases from J; bases unmatched to any gene: 8. The CDR3 region has the DNA TGCGCCAGCAGCCAAGACCCCGGACAGGGGGCAGGTAATGAGCAGTTCTTC. This sequence encodes CASSQDPGQGAGNEQFF.

The V call is TRBV11-2, the J call TRBJ1-2, with 11 bases lining up with TRBD1. The length of the CDR3 is 17 residues. Germline-derived CDR1 and CDR2 are SGHAT and FQNNGV. J lost 4 bases, V lost 2 bases, and 9 bases had no gene match. Here the CDR3 reads CASSLRAGQGDGYGYTF. The CDR3 DNA is TGTGCCAGCAGCTTACGTGCGGGACAGGGGGACGGCTATGGCTACACCTTC.

This chain connects TRBV9 to TRBJ2-3, with D perhaps TRBD1 (6 bases). V dropped 1 base and J dropped 5 bases, with 17 bases sitting between them. Germline-derived CDR1 and CDR2 are SGDLS and YYNGEE. The CDR3 is 16 residues long. CDR3: CASSVKDTGFGDTQYF. The CDR3 nucleotides are TGTGCCAGCAGCGTAAAGGACACAGGGTTCGGAGATACGCAGTATTTT.

This clone was counted a few times. V and J are TRBV9 and TRBJ2-2; no definite D call. The CDR3 spans 12 residues. From germline, CDR1 is SGDLS and CDR2 YYNGEE. The germline V and J ends were trimmed by 4 bases and 2 bases, with 3 bases remaining between them. CDR3 in amino acids: CASSLNTGELFF. In DNA, the CDR3 is TGTGCCAGCAGCCTAAACACCGGGGAGCTGTTTTTT. The variable domain in full, completed from reference TRBV9 and TRBJ2-2, reads DSGVTQTPKHLITATGQRVTLRCSPRSGDLSVYWYQQSLDQGLQFLIQYYNGEERAKGNILERFSAQQFPDLHSELNLSSLELGDSALYFCASSLNTGELFFGEGSRLTVL.

The V gene is TRBV5-4, the J gene TRBJ2-7; D is uncertain. Per germline, CDR1 SGHNT and CDR2 YYREEE (reference sequence). The CDR3 spans 14 residues. V lost 0 bases to trimming and J lost 0 bases, with 7 bases between them. This CDR3 reads CASSLGGSSYEQYF. CDR3 DNA sequence: TGTGCCAGCAGCTTGGGCGGAAGCTCCTACGAGCAGTACTTC.

This clone was detected only once. V and J are TRBV29-1 and TRBJ2-2, with unresolved D. The CDR3 runs to 13 residues. V dropped 6 bases and J dropped 1 base, with 9 bases sitting between them. Germline CDR1 SQVTM, CDR2 ANQGSEA. CDR3 nucleotides: TGCAGCGTCTCCGACGGGAACACCGGGGAGCTGTTTTTT. Protein sequence: CSVSDGNTGELFF.

The chain recombines TRBV6-4 with TRBJ2-5; 9 bases align to TRBD1. V was pared by 4 bases and J by 4 bases, with 16 bases of the junction left unmatched. The V gene's germline CDR1 is MRHNA and CDR2 SNTAGT. The CDR3 consists of 18 residues. The CDR3 here is CASSGASLQGASGETQYF. Written as DNA, the CDR3 is TGTGCCAGCAGTGGAGCGAGTTTACAGGGGGCCTCGGGAGAGACCCAGTACTTC.

This rearrangement joins TRBV7-9 to TRBJ2-2; 8 bases match TRBD1. The CDR3 covers 16 residues. In germline, CDR1 is SEHNR, CDR2 FQNEAQ (reference sequence). Trimming removed 6 bases from V and 1 base from J; junction bases left unmatched: 7. Here the CDR3 reads CASSQTGTGNTGELFF. DNA of the CDR3: TGTGCCAGCAGTCAAACCGGGACAGGGAACACCGGGGAGCTGTTTTTT.

The gene calls are TRBV30 and TRBJ1-1, with D maybe TRBD1 (6 bases). The V and J ends lost 3 bases and 5 bases respectively, with 13 bases between them. This CDR3 has 13 amino acids. Germline loops: CDR1 GTSNPN, CDR2 SVGIG (reference sequence). DNA for the CDR3: TGTGCCTGGAGCCCGGGCAGGGGAACTGAAGCTTTCTTT. Amino acids: CAWSPGRGTEAFF.